This record covers a single T cell receptor beta chain. Its specificity is unknown. Clones were sequenced by immunoSEQ multiplex PCR, and TCRdb holds only the in-frame ones, with some missing. The sample lists over 90,000 clones, around 85% occurring once. V lost 2 bases and J 3 bases, leaving 14 bases between the germline ends. The CDR3 length is 15 residues. Germline V gene lookup returns CDR1 SQVTM and CDR2 ANQGSEA. Samples of blood were obtained at baseline, on cycle 4 day 1, and on cycle 7 day 1. These data are taken from a study of OX40 agonist ivuxolimab in advanced cancers. General study findings and limits: Mean expanded clone counts were higher in CD8+ than CD4+ T cells.

This chain uses TRBV29-1 with TRBJ1-3; TRBD1 might be the D (6 bases). The clonotype comes from an adult with an advanced solid tumor such as melanoma, head and neck, liver or kidney cancer. The source was CD4+ or CD8+ T cells sorted from blood, collected in a trial of the OX40 agonist ivuxolimab. The DNA for the CDR3 is TGCAGCGTTGAAACCACAGGGTTAGGTGGAAACACCATATATTTT. Protein: CSVETTGLGGNTIYF.